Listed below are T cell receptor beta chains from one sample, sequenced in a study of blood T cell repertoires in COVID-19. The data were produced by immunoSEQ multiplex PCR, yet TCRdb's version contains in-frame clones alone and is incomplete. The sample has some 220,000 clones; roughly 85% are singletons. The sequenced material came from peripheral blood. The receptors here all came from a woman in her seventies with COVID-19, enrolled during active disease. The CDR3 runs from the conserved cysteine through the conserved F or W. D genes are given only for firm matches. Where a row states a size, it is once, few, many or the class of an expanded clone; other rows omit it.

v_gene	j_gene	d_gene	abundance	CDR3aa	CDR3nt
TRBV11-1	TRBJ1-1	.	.	CASSPWDKNTEAFF	TGTGCCAGCAGCCCGTGGGACAAGAACACTGAAGCTTTCTTT
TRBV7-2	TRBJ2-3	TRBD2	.	CASSEWDYITDTQYF	TGTGCCAGCAGCGAGTGGGACTACATCACAGATACGCAGTATTTT
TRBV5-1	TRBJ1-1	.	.	CASSLRTGPNTEAFF	TGCGCCAGCAGCTTGAGGACTGGACCGAACACTGAAGCTTTCTTT
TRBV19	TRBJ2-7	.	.	CASSIGGQQYF	TGTGCCAGTAGTATTGGAGGGCAGCAGTACTTC
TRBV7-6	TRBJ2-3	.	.	CASSLATSSADTQYF	TGTGCCAGCAGCTTGGCAACTAGTTCCGCAGATACGCAGTATTTT
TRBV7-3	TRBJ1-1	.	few	CASSRDMNTEAFF	TGTGCCAGCAGCCGAGACATGAACACTGAAGCTTTCTTT
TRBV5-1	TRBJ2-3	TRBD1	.	CASRSRTGGTDTQYF	TGCGCCAGCCGGTCCCGGACAGGGGGCACAGATACGCAGTATTTT
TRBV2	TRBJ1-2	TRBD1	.	CASSSDRGDGYTF	TGTGCCAGCAGCTCGGACAGGGGAGATGGCTACACCTTC
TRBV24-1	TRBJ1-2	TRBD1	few	CATSDSGGTGGNYGYTF	TGTGCCACCAGTGATTCAGGTGGGACAGGGGGGAACTATGGCTACACCTTC
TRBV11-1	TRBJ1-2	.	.	CASSRDRLINYGYTF	TGTGCCAGCAGCCGCGACAGGCTTATTAACTATGGCTACACCTTC
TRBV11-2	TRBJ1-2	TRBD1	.	CASSSVFGRGNYGYTF	TGTGCCAGCAGCTCCGTTTTTGGCAGGGGGAACTATGGCTACACCTTC
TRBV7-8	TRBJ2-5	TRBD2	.	CASSPELAGETQYF	TGTGCCAGCAGCCCCGAGCTAGCGGGAGAGACCCAGTACTTC
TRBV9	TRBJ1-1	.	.	CASSPSRGGVPEAFF	TGTGCCAGCAGCCCTAGTCGCGGGGGCGTCCCTGAAGCTTTCTTT
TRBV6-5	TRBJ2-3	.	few	CASSNRHLTDTQYF	TGTGCCAGCAGTAATAGACATCTCACAGATACGCAGTATTTT
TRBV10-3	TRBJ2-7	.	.	CATGGGAPYEQYF	TGTGCCACTGGGGGAGGTGCCCCCTACGAGCAGTACTTC
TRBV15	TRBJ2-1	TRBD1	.	CATAGGLYNEQFF	TGTGCCACCGCAGGGGGTCTTTACAATGAGCAGTTCTTC
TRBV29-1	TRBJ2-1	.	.	CSVVTPRQFF	TGCAGCGTTGTCACGCCCAGGCAGTTCTTC
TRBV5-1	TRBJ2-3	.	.	CASSFSPPEDTQYF	TGCGCCAGCAGCTTTAGCCCCCCGGAGGATACGCAGTATTTT
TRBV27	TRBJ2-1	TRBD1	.	CASSFLGQGNVSEQFF	TGTGCCAGCAGTTTTCTCGGACAGGGCAATGTAAGCGAGCAGTTCTTC
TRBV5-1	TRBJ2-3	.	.	CASSSGLGGDTQYF	TGCGCCAGCAGCTCGGGACTGGGCGGGGATACGCAGTATTTT
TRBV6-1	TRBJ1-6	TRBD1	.	CASSERYRGIANSPLHF	TGTGCCAGCAGTGAACGCTACAGGGGGATCGCTAATTCACCCCTCCACTTT
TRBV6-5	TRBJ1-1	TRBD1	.	CASSYSPTGKDTEAFF	TGTGCCAGCAGTTACTCCCCGACAGGGAAGGACACTGAAGCTTTCTTT
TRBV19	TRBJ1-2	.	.	CASSNQGSNYGYTF	TGTGCCAGTAGTAACCAGGGTAGTAACTATGGCTACACCTTC
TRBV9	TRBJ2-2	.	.	CASSVGVNTGELFF	TGTGCCAGCAGCGTAGGAGTAAACACCGGGGAGCTGTTTTTT
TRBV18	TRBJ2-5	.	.	CASSPAYQETQYF	TGTGCCAGCTCACCCGCGTACCAAGAGACCCAGTACTTC
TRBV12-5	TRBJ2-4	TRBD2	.	CASGSSGGAQNTKNIQYF	TGTGCTAGTGGTTCTAGCGGGGGGGCCCAGAATACAAAAAACATTCAGTACTTC
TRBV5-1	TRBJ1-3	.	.	CASTWKDPGNGNTIYF	TGCGCCAGCACCTGGAAGGATCCGGGGAATGGAAACACCATATATTTT
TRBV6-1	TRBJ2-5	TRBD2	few	CASSEGLAETQYF	TGTGCCAGCAGTGAGGGACTAGCAGAGACCCAGTACTTC
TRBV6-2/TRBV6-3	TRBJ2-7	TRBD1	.	CASSDGQGAFEQYF	TGTGCCAGCAGCGATGGACAGGGGGCGTTCGAGCAGTACTTC
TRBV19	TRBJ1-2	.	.	CASKVADSPNYGYTF	TGTGCCAGTAAGGTGGCGGACAGCCCTAACTATGGCTACACCTTC
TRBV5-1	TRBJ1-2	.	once	CASSLSIGRDYGYTF	TGCGCCAGCAGCTTGAGCATTGGCAGGGACTATGGCTACACCTTC
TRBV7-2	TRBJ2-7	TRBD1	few	CASSPRQGGEQYF	TGTGCCAGCAGCCCTAGACAGGGGGGCGAGCAGTACTTC
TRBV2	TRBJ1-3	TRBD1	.	CASSENRGSGNTIYF	TGTGCCAGCAGTGAAAACAGGGGCTCTGGAAACACCATATATTTT
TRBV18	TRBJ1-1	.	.	CASSPSQAMNTEAFF	TGTGCCAGCTCACCATCACAGGCTATGAACACTGAAGCTTTCTTT
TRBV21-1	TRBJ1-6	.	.	CASNLGTGGHSPLHF	TGTGCCAGCAACCTTGGGACAGGGGGACATTCACCCCTCCACTTT
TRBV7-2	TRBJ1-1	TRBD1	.	CASSLGQGIGEAFF	TGTGCCAGCAGCCTAGGACAGGGGATTGGTGAAGCTTTCTTT
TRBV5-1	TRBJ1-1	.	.	CASSLQVRDTEAFF	TGCGCCAGCAGCTTACAGGTCAGGGACACTGAAGCTTTCTTT
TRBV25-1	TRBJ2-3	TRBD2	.	CASSAGSGASTDTQYF	TGTGCCAGCAGTGCCGGTAGCGGGGCGAGCACAGATACGCAGTATTTT
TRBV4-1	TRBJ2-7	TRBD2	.	CASSQDWSGSRSGQYF	TGCGCCAGCAGCCAAGATTGGAGCGGGAGTAGAAGCGGGCAGTACTTC
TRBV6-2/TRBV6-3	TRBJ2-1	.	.	CASSYAPGGLNEQFF	TGTGCCAGCAGTTACGCTCCAGGGGGGTTGAATGAGCAGTTCTTC
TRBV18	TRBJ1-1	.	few	CASSSNRNTEAFF	TGTGCCAGCTCATCGAACAGGAACACTGAAGCTTTCTTT
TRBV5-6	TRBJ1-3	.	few	CASSLEGVGNTIYF	TGTGCCAGCAGCTTGGAAGGGGTCGGAAACACCATATATTTT
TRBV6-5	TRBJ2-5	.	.	CASTSSETQYF	TGTGCCAGCACCTCTTCAGAGACCCAGTACTTC
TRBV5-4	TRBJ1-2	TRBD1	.	CASSLGQGAEYGYTF	TGTGCCAGCAGCTTAGGTCAGGGGGCTGAGTATGGCTACACCTTC
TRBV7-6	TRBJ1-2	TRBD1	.	CASSKRVPGQGGYGYTF	TGTGCCAGCAGTAAACGGGTCCCGGGACAGGGAGGCTATGGCTACACCTTC
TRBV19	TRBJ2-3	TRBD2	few	CASSIRRTSGRGTDTQYF	TGTGCCAGTAGTATACGTCGGACTAGCGGGAGGGGCACAGATACGCAGTATTTT
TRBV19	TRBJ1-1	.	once	CASRDPTGTAFF	TGTGCCAGTAGGGATCCTACAGGGACGGCTTTCTTT
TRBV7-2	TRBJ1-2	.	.	CASSPGRERGNYGYTF	TGTGCCAGCAGCCCGGGACGGGAGCGGGGCAACTATGGCTACACCTTC
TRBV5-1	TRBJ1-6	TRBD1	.	CASSPTGFDSPLHF	TGCGCCAGCAGCCCGACAGGGTTTGATTCACCCCTCCACTTT
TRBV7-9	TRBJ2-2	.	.	CASSLGDGSRAGELFF	TGTGCCAGCAGCTTAGGGGACGGGAGTCGAGCCGGGGAGCTGTTTTTT
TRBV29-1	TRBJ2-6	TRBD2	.	CSVEAGLGAFRGSSGANVLTF	TGCAGCGTTGAAGCCGGGCTAGGTGCTTTTCGCGGGAGCTCTGGGGCCAACGTCCTGACTTTC
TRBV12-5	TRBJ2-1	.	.	CASGTGGGYNEQFF	TGTGCTAGTGGTACAGGGGGGGGTTACAATGAGCAGTTCTTC
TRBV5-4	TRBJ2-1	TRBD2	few	CASSLGLAGAYNEQFF	TGTGCCAGCAGCTTAGGACTAGCGGGGGCTTACAATGAGCAGTTCTTC
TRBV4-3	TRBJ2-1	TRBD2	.	CASSTREREGPGEQFF	TGCGCCAGCAGCACCCGGGAGCGGGAGGGCCCCGGTGAGCAGTTCTTC